The clone carrying this T cell receptor (beta chain) showed up just once. As handled by the study authors: Researchers report that nucleated cell counts were estimated from reference gene primer amplification. Only in-frame clones appear in the TCRdb table, and some are missing; sequencing was by immunoSEQ multiplex PCR. V and J calls and clone size are those listed in that table; D and trimming were worked out from the DNA. This table has 100,000 or so clones, more than 90% appearing once. The sample comes from a study of blood T cell repertoires in COVID-19. Study at large: Sites in the United States, Italy and Spain provided acute and convalescent COVID-19 samples. Sample material is recorded as cDNA or gDNA derived from T cells, B-cell-depleted T cells, or PBMCs.

Sequences were obtained from peripheral blood. The TCR sequence derives from a man aged 70-80 years with acute or convalescent COVID-19.

The CDR3 here is CASSQDELVGRYEQYF. The CDR3 DNA sequence: TGTGCCAGCAGCCAAGATGAGTTAGTCGGTCGCTACGAGCAGTACTTC. The rearrangement links TRBV3-1 (or the pseudogene TRBV3-2) to TRBJ2-7; D uncertain. The V gene lost 0 bases and the J gene lost 3 bases, with 15 bases spanning the gap. The CDR3 contains 16 residues. Germline assignment: CDR1 LGHDT and CDR2 YNNKEL (reference sequence).